This entry lists 29 T cell receptor beta chains sequenced from one sample in a study of blood T cell repertoires in COVID-19. Only in-frame clones appear in the TCRdb table, and some are missing; sequencing was by immunoSEQ multiplex PCR. The profile shows a few hundred thousand clones, nearly 90% of them singletons. Material for sequencing was PBMCs or T cells enriched from blood (not recorded which). Receptors originate from a man aged 25 to 45 who had been exposed to COVID-19.

This sequence joins TRBV18 and TRBJ1-4, with 9 positions matching TRBD1. V was clipped by 3 bases and J by 2 bases; unmatched bases: 4. Germline V gene data show CDR1 as KGHSH and CDR2 as LQKENI. This CDR3 is 16 amino acids long. For the CDR3, the DNA is TGTGCCAGCTCACCCCACAGGGGGCGGACTAATGAAAAACTGTTTTTT. It is translated as CASSPHRGRTNEKLFF. Full variable domain (remainder filled in from reference TRBV18 and TRBJ1-4): NAGVMQNPRHLVRRRGQEARLRCSPMKGHSHVYWYRQLPEEGLKFMVYLQKENIIDESGMPKERFSAEFPKEGPSILRIQQVVRGDSAAYFCASSPHRGRTNEKLFFGSGTQLSVL.

V usage is TRBV24-1 and J usage is TRBJ2-7; no clear D. Trimming shortened V by 3 bases and J by 5 bases, and 4 bases separated the two germline ends. CDR1 and CDR2 from the germline V gene are KGHDR and SFDVKD. CDR3 length equals 11 residues. This chain's CDR3 is CATSDRDEQYF. The CDR3, as DNA: TGTGCCACCAGTGATCGGGACGAGCAGTACTTC.

The chain has TRBV5-5 and TRBJ1-2; a possible D gene is TRBD1 (6 bases). The CDR3 is 15 amino acids. The germline gives CDR1 SGHKS, CDR2 YYEKEE (reference sequence). Trimming pared 4 bases from V and 7 bases from J, leaving 20 bases between. The CDR3 DNA sequence: TGTGCCAGCAGCATACCGGGGGGCAGCCTCGGTGGCTACACCTTC. Protein sequence: CASSIPGGSLGGYTF.

This clone appeared a few times. J is TRBJ1-1 and V is TRBV7-9, with D perhaps TRBD1 (5 bases). This CDR3 is 14 amino acids long. With 2 bases removed from V and 5 bases from J, the gap between germline ends came to 12 bases. The V gene's germline CDR1 is SEHNR and CDR2 FQNEAQ (reference sequence). For the CDR3, the DNA is TGTGCCAGCAGCTTAAATGACAGAAGGACTGAAGCTTTCTTT. Translated, it gives CASSLNDRRTEAFF.

The chain couples TRBV25-1 to TRBJ1-3, with D unresolved. Germline CDR1 MGHDK, CDR2 SYGVNS. V gave up 4 bases and J gave up 0 bases, with 16 bases separating them. The CDR3 extends over 17 amino acids. CDR3 DNA: TGTGCCAGCAGTGGTTTGACGGATAACTACTCTGGAAACACCATATATTTT. It codes for CASSGLTDNYSGNTIYF.

The rearrangement uses TRBV5-1 and TRBJ2-3, with 7 bases lining up with TRBD1. CDR3 length equals 15 residues. After removal of 0 bases from V and 4 bases from J, the junction contained 5 bases not matched to a gene. Germline-derived CDR1 and CDR2 are SGHRS and YFSETQ. CDR3 amino acids: CASSLGQGIADTQYF. DNA of the CDR3: TGCGCCAGCAGCTTGGGACAGGGCATCGCAGATACGCAGTATTTT.

CDR3 sequence reads: CASRSFQTHRVHF. CDR3 DNA: TGTGCCAGTAGATCCTTTCAAACCCACCGAGTCCACTTT. The V and J genes are TRBV19 and TRBJ1-6; D gene ambiguous. The CDR3 sequence is 13 residues long. The V gene's germline CDR1 is LNHDA and CDR2 SQIVND (reference sequence). The V and J ends lost 6 bases and 17 bases respectively, with 20 bases between them.

The chain links TRBV5-1 to TRBJ2-5; D is possibly TRBD2 (6 bases). The V gene's germline CDR1 is SGHRS and CDR2 YFSETQ. The CDR3 consists of 19 residues. Trimming took 4 bases from V and 2 from J, leaving 27 bases between them. In DNA form, the CDR3 reads TGCGCCAGCAGCCTATCTCGATCCTTGGGCAGGAGGGAGCAAGAGACCCAGTACTTC. Residues: CASSLSRSLGRREQETQYF.

In DNA, the CDR3 is TGCGCCAGCACCCTTTCCGAGTATCAGCCCCAGCATTTT. It specifies CASTLSEYQPQHF. The genes are TRBV10-1 and TRBJ1-5; D call uncertain. Germline assignment: CDR1 WNHNN and CDR2 SYGVQD (reference sequence). The CDR3 extends over 13 amino acids. The V and J ends lost 7 bases and 5 bases respectively, with 12 bases between them.

The chain employs TRBV2 and TRBJ1-4, with TRBD1 identical over 9 bases. CDR1 and CDR2 (germline): SNHLY, FYNNEI. The CDR3 loop spans 15 amino acids. The J segment lost 5 bases and the V segment lost 4 bases, leaving 5 bases of the junction unmatched. The CDR3 protein is CASSAMTGGNEKLFF. The CDR3 DNA reads TGTGCCAGCAGTGCTATGACAGGGGGAAATGAAAAACTGTTTTTT.

The genes are TRBV5-5 and TRBJ2-4, with D maybe TRBD2 (5 bases). V shed 4 bases and J shed 7 bases, with 18 bases lying between them. The CDR3 is 15 residues long. Germline CDR1 reads SGHKS; CDR2 reads YYEKEE (reference sequence). CDR3 nucleotides: TGTGCCAGCAGCACTCATACGGGATCCGGCAACATTCAGTACTTC. Amino acids: CASSTHTGSGNIQYF.

V usage is TRBV15 and J usage is TRBJ2-7, with D perhaps TRBD2 (6 bases). The germline gives CDR1 LNHNV, CDR2 YYDKDF (reference sequence). V lost 5 bases, J lost 4 bases, and 15 bases lay in between. CDR3 size: 14 residues. CDR3 sequence: CATSPGGARYEQYF. The CDR3 nucleotides are TGTGCCACCAGCCCCGGGGGAGCTAGGTACGAGCAGTACTTC.

The genes are TRBV10-3 and TRBJ2-5, with 10 bases matching TRBD1. J lost 4 bases, V lost 11 bases, and 10 bases had no gene match. CDR1 and CDR2 from the germline V gene are ENHRY and SYGVKD. There are 14 residues in the CDR3. This CDR3 reads CAVSDRGPGETQYF. The CDR3 bases are TGTGCCGTTTCAGACAGGGGGCCAGGAGAGACCCAGTACTTC.

This clone has a single count. The junction and the germline gene differ at one end; a read error may be behind it. The rearrangement links TRBV12-3 or TRBV12-4 to TRBJ1-1; 8 bases agree with TRBD1. The CDR3 length is 13 residues. CDR3 coding DNA: TGTGCCAGCAGACCCTTTCCCCAGGGGGCAAGTCTCTTT. It translates to CASRPFPQGASLF.

The table lists this clone with a count of one. This sequence joins TRBV2 and TRBJ2-5; D perhaps matches TRBD1 (6 bases). V lost 6 bases and J lost 14, with 16 bases in between. The CDR3 loop spans 11 amino acids. Germline CDR1 reads SNHLY; CDR2 reads FYNNEI. CDR3 coding DNA: TGTGCCAGCAGCGGACAGTCCCCTCTATACTTC. It codes for CASSGQSPLYF.

This rearrangement joins TRBV5-8 to TRBJ2-5; perhaps TRBD2 as D (6 bases). V was shortened by 9 bases and J by 3 bases, with 18 bases between the two germline ends. This CDR3 spans 14 amino acids. CDR1 and CDR2 (germline): SGHTS, YDEGEE. DNA for the CDR3: TGTGCCACCGGGGGACCGCCTAAAGAAGAGACCCAGTACTTC. This encodes CATGGPPKEETQYF.

The chain is built from TRBV6-1 and TRBJ2-3; 8 bases are shared with TRBD2. V was clipped by 1 base and J by 0 bases; unmatched bases: 6. Per the germline V gene, CDR1 is MNHNS and CDR2 is SASEGT. This CDR3 spans 17 amino acids. The CDR3 nucleotides are TGTGCCAGCAGTGAAGTCAGCGGGGGCCTTAGCACAGATACGCAGTATTTT. The encoded protein is CASSEVSGGLSTDTQYF.

The J gene is TRBJ1-1, the V gene TRBV4-1; no reliable D call. CDR1 is MGHRA and CDR2 is YSYEKL in the germline V gene. The CDR3 is 14 amino acids. V lost 1 base to trimming and J lost 1 base, with 7 bases between them. As DNA, the CDR3 is TGCGCCAGCAGCCAAGTTATGGCGAACACTGAAGCTTTCTTT. Amino acids: CASSQVMANTEAFF.

This clone was recorded a few times. V usage is TRBV12-5 and J usage is TRBJ1-1, with 11 bases fitting TRBD1. From germline, CDR1 is LGHNT and CDR2 FRNRAP. The CDR3 consists of 16 residues. V gave up 2 bases and J gave up 4 bases; unmatched junction bases: 6. The CDR3 nucleotides read TGTGCTAGTGGTTTGCTGCGGACAGGGGGCGGCACTGAAGCTTTCTTT. It codes for CASGLLRTGGGTEAFF.

This clone was detected once. This chain connects TRBV5-1 to TRBJ2-2; 15 bases fit TRBD2. The CDR3 length is 19 residues. CDR1 SGHRS and CDR2 YFSETQ come from the germline V gene. Trimming removed 4 bases from V and 5 bases from J; junction bases left unmatched: 12. Here the CDR3 reads CASSLQTRTSGGETGELFF. Here the CDR3 DNA reads TGCGCCAGCAGCCTACAAACCCGGACTAGCGGGGGGGAAACCGGGGAGCTGTTTTTT.

The chain joins TRBV11-2 to TRBJ1-2; D not certain. Germline V gene lookup returns CDR1 SGHAT and CDR2 FQNNGV. The CDR3 has 13 residues. V lost 5 bases and J 5 bases, leaving 12 bases between the germline ends. CDR3 amino acids: CASSPPTKYGYTF. Written as DNA, the CDR3 is TGTGCCAGCAGCCCTCCCACAAAGTATGGCTACACCTTC. Based on the CDR3 plus reference TRBV11-2 and TRBJ1-2, the full variable domain is EAGVAQSPRYKIIEKRQSVAFWCNPISGHATLYWYQQILGQGPKLLIQFQNNGVVDDSQLPKDRFSAERLKGVDSTLKIQPAKLEDSAVYLCASSPPTKYGYTFGSGTRLTVV.

The chain carries TRBV5-6 and TRBJ1-1; D call uncertain. V shed 0 bases and J shed 3 bases, with 12 bases lying between them. This CDR3 has 15 amino acids. In germline, CDR1 is SGHDT, CDR2 YYEEEE. The CDR3 region has the DNA TGTGCCAGCAGCTTGGACCCGGGGAGGTACACTGAAGCTTTCTTT. Translating it yields CASSLDPGRYTEAFF. Based on the CDR3 plus reference TRBV5-6 and TRBJ1-1, the full variable domain is DAGVTQSPTHLIKTRGQQVTLRCSPKSGHDTVSWYQQALGQGPQFIFQYYEEEERQRGNFPDRFSGHQFPNYSSELNVNALLLGDSALYLCASSLDPGRYTEAFFGQGTRLTVV.

This clone turned up a few times. Other DNA sequences within the sample encode an identical CDR3. This chain connects TRBV5-1 to TRBJ2-1; D possibly corresponds to TRBD1 (5 bases). Trimming removed 0 bases from V and 3 bases from J, with 7 bases in between. The CDR3 loop spans 14 amino acids. Germline assignment: CDR1 SGHRS and CDR2 YFSETQ. The CDR3 sequence: CASSLGQGYNEQFF. The CDR3 region has the DNA TGCGCCAGCAGCTTGGGCCAGGGCTACAATGAGCAGTTCTTC.

The genes are TRBV14 and TRBJ1-6; D not certain. Trimming left V 10 bases short and J 1 base short, with 8 bases between. The V gene's germline CDR1 is SGHDN and CDR2 FVKESK. The CDR3 has 13 residues. The DNA of the CDR3 is TGTGCCACCCGGTTGTCCTATAATTCACCCCTCCACTTT. Its protein is CATRLSYNSPLHF.

This clone was seen just once. The chain uses TRBV18 and TRBJ1-6, with a possible D match to TRBD1 (5 bases). V shed 5 bases and J shed 5 bases, with 10 bases lying between them. CDR3 length: 14 amino acids. In germline, CDR1 is KGHSH, CDR2 LQKENI. The DNA for the CDR3 is TGTGCCAGCTCATCGCCCAGGGATAATTCACCCCTCCACTTT. It codes for CASSSPRDNSPLHF.

The chain links TRBV6-2 or TRBV6-3 to TRBJ1-2; 7 nucleotides line up with TRBD1. CDR1 is MNHEY, CDR2 SVGEGT, per germline. Trimming at V came to 6 bases and at J to 11 bases, leaving 12 bases not matched to a gene. This CDR3 has 13 amino acids. The CDR3 nucleotides read TGTGCCAGCAGCCTAACAGGGGCCTCCTCTTACACCTTC. Translated: CASSLTGASSYTF.

The CDR3 is CASGNPDRALSAQHF. The CDR3, as DNA: TGTGCTAGTGGCAACCCTGACAGGGCCCTGTCGGCCCAGCATTTT. The chain links TRBV12-5 to TRBJ1-5, with 7 bases fitting TRBD1. Looked up from germline, CDR1 is LGHNT and CDR2 is FRNRAP. V dropped 6 bases and J dropped 11; count of bases not matched to a gene: 16. The CDR3 sequence is 15 residues long.

This clone occurred once. The chain couples TRBV29-1 to TRBJ1-1, with a tentative D call TRBD1 (5 bases). CDR1 SQVTM and CDR2 ANQGSEA come from the germline V gene. The CDR3 covers 14 residues. Trimming pared 0 bases from V and 6 bases from J, leaving 14 bases between. In DNA, the CDR3 is TGCAGCGTTGAAGATCTGGGGCCGGTTCCTGAAGCTTTCTTT. Translated: CSVEDLGPVPEAFF.

The chain links TRBV6-5 to TRBJ2-7; tentatively, D is TRBD1 (6 bases). Germline-derived CDR1 and CDR2 are MNHEY and SVGAGI. This CDR3 is 12 amino acids long. V lost 6 bases, J lost 3 bases, and 9 bases lay in between. CDR3 sequence (DNA): TGTGCCAGCAGCAGACAGGTCTACGAGCAGTACTTC. Its translation: CASSRQVYEQYF.